This TCR beta chain is from a study of blood T cell repertoires in COVID-19. Whole-study context: Sites across the United States, Italy and Spain contributed samples from acute and convalescent COVID-19.

Method: immunoSEQ multiplex PCR; TCRdb's copy keeps in-frame clones and lacks some. The sample lists nearly 40,000 clones, around 80% occurring once. About this clone itself: One junction end does not reproduce the germline sequence, and a read error may be involved.

The CDR3 runs 13 residues. Germline CDR1 reads MDHEN; CDR2 reads SYDVKM. This sequence joins TRBV28 and TRBJ1-3, with TRBD1 matching over 8 bases. This TCR came from a man at least 80 years old with active or convalescent COVID-19. Specimen: peripheral blood. CDR3 DNA sequence: TGTGCCAGCAGTTTAACGCGGGACAGGCCCACGGATTTT. This sequence encodes CASSLTRDRPTDF.